Here is one TCR beta chain with its context. The data were obtained in a study of cytomegalovirus exposure and HLA in healthy donors. Vbeta (60) and Jbeta (13) primers were used in the PCR. Only in-frame clones appear in the TCRdb table, and some are missing; sequencing was by immunoSEQ multiplex PCR. This sample has about 150,000 clones; approximately 68% occur once, and the top ten carry roughly 2%. CDR1 SGHTS and CDR2 YDEGEE come from the germline V gene. The CDR3 length is 15 residues. V shed 3 bases and J 4 bases; nucleotides not matched to a gene: 3. The chain carries TRBV5-8 and TRBJ2-1, with 11 nucleotides matching TRBD2. Sequenced material: PBMCs. The TCR was taken from a man aged 35 to 55 in good health and CMV-seronegative. CDR3 residues: CASSWGTSGYNEQFF. Written as DNA, the CDR3 is TGTGCCAGCAGCTGGGGGACTAGCGGTTACAATGAGCAGTTCTTC.